The 10 T cell receptor beta chains reported below all come from one sample, sequenced in a study of blood T cell repertoires in COVID-19. Here immunoSEQ multiplex PCR was the method, and the copy in TCRdb shows in-frame clones only, minus some. This sample carries 140,000 or so clones, 80% to 90% of them seen once, and the ten largest clones take over 9.5%. The material sequenced was peripheral blood. These receptors were taken from a man aged 55-75 years with active or convalescent COVID-19.

The table lists this clone with a count of one. The J gene is TRBJ2-7, the V gene TRBV5-5, with D maybe TRBD2 (5 bases). Trimming removed 6 bases from V and 5 bases from J, with 15 bases in between. Per the germline V gene, CDR1 is SGHKS and CDR2 is YYEKEE (reference sequence). The length of the CDR3 is 13 residues. The CDR3 nucleotides read TGTGCCAGCACGTCCGCGAGGGCCCACGAGCAGTACTTC. This gives the protein CASTSARAHEQYF.

The chain uses TRBV7-2 and TRBJ1-5; D remains unclear. Germline CDR1 SGHTA, CDR2 FQGNSA. This CDR3 has 15 residues. V was pared by 5 bases and J by 1 base, with 12 bases between. CDR3 bases: TGTGCCAGCAGCCCTTCCCCACTGAGCAATCAGCCCCAGCATTTT. Protein product: CASSPSPLSNQPQHF.

This chain uses TRBV18 with TRBJ1-4; TRBD1 might be the D (5 bases). Trimming stripped 2 bases from V and 1 base from J, with 14 bases between. CDR1 is KGHSH and CDR2 is LQKENI in the germline V gene. The CDR3 spans 17 residues. CDR3 in DNA: TGTGCCAGCTCACCAGATCCCCGACAGAGAACTAATGAAAAACTGTTTTTT. Translated: CASSPDPRQRTNEKLFF.

The rearrangement joins TRBV7-2 to TRBJ1-2, with D tentatively TRBD1 (5 bases). Germline V gene data show CDR1 as SGHTA and CDR2 as FQGNSA. This CDR3 is built from 14 residues. V shed 0 bases and J shed 7 bases, with 12 bases lying between them. The CDR3 DNA follows: TGTGCCAGCAGCTTAGCGCATCGGGGGATTGGCTACACCTTC. Translation: CASSLAHRGIGYTF.

The rearrangement joins TRBV18 to TRBJ2-3; weak D call: TRBD1 (8 bases). Trimming took off 4 bases at V and 2 bases at J, with 13 bases between the two ends. Germline V gives CDR1 KGHSH, CDR2 LQKENI. CDR3 length equals 15 residues. CDR3: CASSRQGTNTDTQYF. The CDR3 nucleotides read TGTGCCAGCTCACGACAGGGGACTAACACAGATACGCAGTATTTT. Based on the CDR3 plus reference TRBV18 and TRBJ2-3, the full variable domain is NAGVMQNPRHLVRRRGQEARLRCSPMKGHSHVYWYRQLPEEGLKFMVYLQKENIIDESGMPKERFSAEFPKEGPSILRIQQVVRGDSAAYFCASSRQGTNTDTQYFGPGTRLTVL.

The chain carries TRBV30 and TRBJ2-7; no reliable D call. CDR3 length: 13 residues. Looked up from germline, CDR1 is GTSNPN and CDR2 is SVGIG (reference sequence). The V end lost 0 bases, the J end lost 2 bases, and 8 bases lay between the germline ends. DNA for the CDR3: TGTGCCTGGAGTGTAAACAGTGCCTACGAGCAGTACTTC. Translated: CAWSVNSAYEQYF.

The chain couples TRBV24-1 to TRBJ2-1, with 7 positions matching TRBD2. CDR3 size: 16 residues. The germline CDR1 and CDR2 sequences are KGHDR and SFDVKD. After removal of 1 base from V and 2 bases from J, the junction contained 4 bases not matched to a gene. The CDR3, as DNA: TGTGCCACCAGTGATTTACCTAGCGGTCCCTACAATGAGCAGTTCTTC. This sequence encodes CATSDLPSGPYNEQFF.

The chain couples TRBV6-5 to TRBJ2-3; 12 positions agree with TRBD2. The V and J ends lost 6 bases and 4 bases, in that order; junction bases with no gene match: 2. Germline CDR1 is MNHEY and CDR2 is SVGAGI. This CDR3 spans 14 amino acids. The CDR3 sequence: CASSLAGGPDTQYF. For the CDR3, the DNA is TGTGCCAGCAGCCTAGCGGGAGGGCCAGATACGCAGTATTTT.

This sequence joins TRBV27 and TRBJ2-7, with 12 bases lining up with TRBD2. Germline V gives CDR1 MNHEY, CDR2 SMNVEV (reference sequence). The J segment lost 7 bases and the V segment lost 5 bases, leaving 15 bases of the junction unmatched. This CDR3 has 17 amino acids. The CDR3 loop reads CASSPPGLAGFVGEQYF. For the CDR3, the DNA is TGTGCCAGCAGTCCCCCCGGACTAGCGGGATTCGTGGGGGAGCAGTACTTC.

V is TRBV7-3 and J is TRBJ2-2; possible D gene TRBD2, 5 bases. The V and J ends lost 5 bases and 8 bases respectively, with 24 bases between them. The CDR3 has 17 residues. Germline CDR1 and CDR2: SGHTA and FQGTGA. The CDR3: CASSRRKDRGVGGELFF. DNA for the CDR3: TGTGCCAGCAGCCGCAGGAAAGATCGGGGTGTGGGAGGGGAGCTGTTTTTT. Variable domain in full (rest from reference TRBV7-3 and TRBJ2-2): GAGVSQTPSNKVTEKGKYVELRCDPISGHTALYWYRQSLGQGPEFLIYFQGTGAADDSGLPNDRFFAVRPEGSVSTLKIQRTERGDSAVYLCASSRRKDRGVGGELFFGEGSRLTVL.